This section outlines one T cell receptor beta chain sequence together with its context. The target antigen is unknown. Its ends do not fully match the called genes, so a read error is possible. These data are taken from a study of CD8+CD57+ T cells in acquired aplastic anemia. Patients selected for sequencing had displayed CD8+CD57+ cell expansion by flow cytometry. A severe acquired aplastic anemia diagnosis applied to all patients. This CDR3 has 13 residues. Germline V gene lookup returns CDR1 ENHRY and CDR2 SYGVKD. Genomic DNA provided the template from which TCR beta VDJ and CDR3 profiles were obtained. TCRdb itself ran the reads through MiXCR, one entry per CDR3 protein. The profile covers a few hundred thousand distinct CDR3 sequences, with approximately 32% appearing a single time and roughly 0.89% taken by the ten largest. Study conclusions and caveats: Patients and controls shared about 27 CD8+ CDR3 sequences.

The TCR originated in a human donor with aplastic anemia. The chain is built from TRBV10-3 and TRBJ2-7; D possibly matches TRBD1 or TRBD2 (5 bases each). The sequencing sample was made of sorted CD4+, CD8+, or CD8+CD57+ T cells (not recorded which) from PBMCs. Here the CDR3 reads CAVRWGIPYEQYF. CDR3 in DNA: TGTGCCGTCAGATGGGGGATTCCCTACGAGCAGTACTTC.